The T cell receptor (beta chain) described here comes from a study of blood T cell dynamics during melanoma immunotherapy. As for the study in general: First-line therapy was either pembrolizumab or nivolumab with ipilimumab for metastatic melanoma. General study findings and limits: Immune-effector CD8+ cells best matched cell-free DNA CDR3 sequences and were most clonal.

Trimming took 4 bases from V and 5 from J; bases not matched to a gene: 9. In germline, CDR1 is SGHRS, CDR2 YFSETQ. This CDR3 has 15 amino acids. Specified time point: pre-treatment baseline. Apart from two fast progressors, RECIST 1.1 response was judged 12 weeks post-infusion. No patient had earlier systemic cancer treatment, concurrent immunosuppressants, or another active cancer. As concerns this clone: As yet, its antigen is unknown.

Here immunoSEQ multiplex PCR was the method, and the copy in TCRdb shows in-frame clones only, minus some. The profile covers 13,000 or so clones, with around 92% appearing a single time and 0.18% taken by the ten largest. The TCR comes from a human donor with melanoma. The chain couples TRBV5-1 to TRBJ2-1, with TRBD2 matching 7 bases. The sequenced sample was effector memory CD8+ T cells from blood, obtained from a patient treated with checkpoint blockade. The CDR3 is CASSPRLARNNEQFF. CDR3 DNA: TGCGCCAGCAGCCCCAGACTAGCACGAAACAATGAGCAGTTCTTC.